These T cell receptor beta chains were read from a single sample in a study of human T cells and chemical hapten exposure. TCRdb redid the calling of the RACE reads with MiXCR, one entry per CDR3 protein. Of around 100,000 distinct CDR3 sequences listed, roughly 9.6% were seen once; the top ten hold roughly 3.5%. Sample: whole blood, taken in connection with sensitization to the hapten diphenylcyclopropenone (DPC). The receptors shown here come from a woman aged 40-49 years with alopecia areata. Some clones in this sample may be carry-over from other donors' samples. CDR3s include the opening cysteine and the closing phenylalanine or tryptophan. Each record gives: V gene, J gene, CDR3 length, CDR3 protein.

TRBV9,TRBJ2-1,15,CASSEGQSSYNEQFF
TRBV20-1,TRBJ2-1,14,CSAREGRGTNEQFF
TRBV28,TRBJ2-3,14,CASSFSGGSDTQYF
TRBV10-3,TRBJ2-2,16,CAISDRQGVRTGELFF
TRBV7-2,TRBJ2-2,15,CASSPLAGRTGELFF
TRBV29-1,TRBJ2-7,16,CSVGAGLAGSFGEQYF
TRBV7-2,TRBJ1-6,14,CASSRRAGGSPLHF
TRBV15,TRBJ1-4,16,CATSRDPAPANEKLFF
TRBV6-4,TRBJ2-3,15,CASSDSPREADTQYF
TRBV10-2,TRBJ2-5,14,CASSEGQGSETQYF
TRBV5-1,TRBJ1-1,15,CASSSGTGVATEAFF
TRBV12-3/TRBV12-4,TRBJ2-2,13,CASSPQLAGELFF
TRBV5-4,TRBJ2-2,14,CASRLDANTGELFF
TRBV5-1,TRBJ2-3,18,CASSPLKTSSGATDTQYF
TRBV27,TRBJ2-7,13,CASSLDRGNEQYF
TRBV19,TRBJ2-1,15,CASTKGLARGNEQFF
TRBV30,TRBJ1-5,14,CAWSGGFGNQPQHF
TRBV28,TRBJ2-1,13,CASTEWGYNEQFF
TRBV24-1,TRBJ2-7,13,CATCGRTPDEQYF
TRBV4-2,TRBJ1-1,16,CASSQDWGAEDTEAFF
TRBV20-1,TRBJ2-1,16,CSAGAIGGRSNNEQFF
TRBV3-1,TRBJ2-5,16,CASSQTWTSGPETQYF
TRBV29-1,TRBJ1-2,13,CSVEDAGDYGYTF
TRBV7-2,TRBJ1-5,14,CASSLGQAKEPQHF
TRBV18,TRBJ1-6,15,CASSQSRGPDSPLHF
TRBV27,TRBJ2-1,20,CASSLSPTSGAYPRSHEQFF
TRBV2,TRBJ1-1,13,CASTYGGDTEAFF
TRBV6-6,TRBJ2-7,12,CASMSGSYEQYF
TRBV9,TRBJ2-7,12,CASSVGVGEQYF
TRBV28,TRBJ1-1,12,CASSLLLGGAFF
TRBV7-2,TRBJ2-1,15,CASSAGPANPQGQFF
TRBV19,TRBJ1-5,19,CASSSHRDRGPYSNQPQHF
TRBV29-1,TRBJ2-7,13,CSVLAGRPYEQYF
TRBV30,TRBJ2-6,15,CAWSAPVDGANVLTF
TRBV27,TRBJ2-2,15,CASRKGHSNTGELFF
TRBV7-2,TRBJ1-4,13,CASSLRRNEKLFF
TRBV15,TRBJ2-7,14,CATSREQPPYEQYF